This T cell receptor (beta chain) was obtained from a study of T cell changes during pregnancy in multiple sclerosis. Assay: immunoSEQ multiplex PCR; the TCRdb copy retains only in-frame clones and omits some. The sample records 90,000 to 120,000 clones, 90% to 95% being singletons. J was trimmed by 0 bases and V by 6 bases; bases with no gene match: 11. Germline CDR1 reads MDHEN; CDR2 reads SYDVKM. The CDR3 loop spans 17 amino acids. This chain links TRBV28 with TRBJ2-3; 8 bases are shared with TRBD1. This TCR was sampled from a female donor with multiple sclerosis, enrolled in a pregnancy study. The sequences come from peripheral blood, collected before pregnancy. In DNA form, the CDR3 reads TGTGCCAGCAGGGGACCGACAGGGGACACTAGCACAGATACGCAGTATTTT. Amino acid sequence: CASRGPTGDTSTDTQYF. Full variable domain (remainder filled in from reference TRBV28 and TRBJ2-3): DVKVTQSSRYLVKRTGEKVFLECVQDMDHENMFWYRQDPGLGLRLIYFSYDVKMKEKGDIPEGYSVSREKKERFSLILESASTNQTSMYLCASRGPTGDTSTDTQYFGPGTRLTVL.